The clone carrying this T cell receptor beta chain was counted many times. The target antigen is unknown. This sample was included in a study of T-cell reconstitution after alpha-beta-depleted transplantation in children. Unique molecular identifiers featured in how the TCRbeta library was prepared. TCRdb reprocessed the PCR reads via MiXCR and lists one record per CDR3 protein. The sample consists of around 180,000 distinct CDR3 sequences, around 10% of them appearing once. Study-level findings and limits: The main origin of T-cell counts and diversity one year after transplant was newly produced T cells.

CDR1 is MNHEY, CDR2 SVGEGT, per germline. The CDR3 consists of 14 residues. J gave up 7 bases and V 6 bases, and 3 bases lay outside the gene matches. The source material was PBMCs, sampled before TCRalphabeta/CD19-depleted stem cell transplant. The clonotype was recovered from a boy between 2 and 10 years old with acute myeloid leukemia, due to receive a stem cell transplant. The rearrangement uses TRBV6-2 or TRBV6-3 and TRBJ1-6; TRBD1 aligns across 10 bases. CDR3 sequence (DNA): TGTGCCAGCAGATGGGGACAGGGGAATTCACCCCTCCACTTT. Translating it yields CASRWGQGNSPLHF.